This T cell receptor (beta chain) was found in a study of patients and donors after allogeneic stem cell transplantation. The length of the CDR3 is 14 residues. Trimming removed 4 bases at V and 4 bases at J, with 13 bases between. CDR1 is LGHNA and CDR2 is YSLEER in the germline V gene. TCRdb ran MiXCR on the RT-PCR reads and lists one entry per CDR3 protein. The repertoire holds roughly 960,000 distinct CDR3 sequences, over 15% seen once, with approximately 5.9% in the top ten. This clonotype was obtained from a human donor who was either an allogeneic HSCT recipient or a stem cell or donor lymphocyte infusion donor (not recorded which). It is not recorded whose cells these are; they may come from a transplant donor. The sample taken for sequencing was blood, either unsorted or a sorted T cell fraction (not recorded which). The chain links TRBV4-3 to TRBJ1-2, with D possibly matching TRBD1 (6 bases). The CDR3 region has the DNA TGCGCCAGCAGCCCGATGGACAGTTCCTATGGCTACACCTTC. It is translated as CASSPMDSSYGYTF.